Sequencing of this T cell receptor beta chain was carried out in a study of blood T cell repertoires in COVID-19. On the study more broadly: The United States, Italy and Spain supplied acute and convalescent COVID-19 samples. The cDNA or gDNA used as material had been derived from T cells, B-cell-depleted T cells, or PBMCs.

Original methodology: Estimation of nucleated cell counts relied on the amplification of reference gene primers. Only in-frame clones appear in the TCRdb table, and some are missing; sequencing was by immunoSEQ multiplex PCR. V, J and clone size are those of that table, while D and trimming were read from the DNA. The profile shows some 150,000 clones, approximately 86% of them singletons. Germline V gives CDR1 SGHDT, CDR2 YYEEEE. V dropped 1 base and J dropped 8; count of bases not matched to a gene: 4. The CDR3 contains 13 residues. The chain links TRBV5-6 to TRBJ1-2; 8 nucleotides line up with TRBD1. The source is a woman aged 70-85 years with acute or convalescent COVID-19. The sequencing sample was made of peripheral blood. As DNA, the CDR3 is TGTGCCAGCAGCTTGCGACAGGGGAGAGGCTACACCTTC. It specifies CASSLRQGRGYTF.